The 28 T cell receptor beta chains below all came from one sample that was sequenced in a study of cytomegalovirus exposure and HLA in healthy donors. Use of 60 Vbeta and 13 Jbeta primers characterized the PCR. The protocol was immunoSEQ multiplex PCR, while the TCRdb copy is restricted to in-frame clones and leaves out a portion. The profile shows roughly 130,000 clones, 70% to 80% of them singletons. The sequencing sample was made of PBMCs. All receptors derive from a female donor in good health and CMV-seronegative.

The V gene is TRBV10-3, the J gene TRBJ2-4, with TRBD2 matching 10 bases. In germline, CDR1 is ENHRY, CDR2 SYGVKD. Trimming took 0 bases from V and 8 from J; bases not matched to a gene: 4. This CDR3 is 15 amino acids long. The CDR3 region is CAISESGSGGDIQYF. As DNA, the CDR3 is TGTGCCATCAGTGAGTCGGGGAGCGGGGGGGACATTCAGTACTTC.

J is TRBJ2-5 and V is TRBV9; 9 nucleotides match TRBD2. The CDR3 runs 18 residues. Trimming took 0 bases from V and 4 from J; bases not matched to a gene: 13. CDR1 and CDR2 (germline): SGDLS, YYNGEE. The CDR3 protein is CASSVGGSGSAGGETQYF. DNA for the CDR3: TGTGCCAGCAGCGTAGGTGGTAGCGGGAGCGCCGGGGGAGAGACCCAGTACTTC.

The chain uses TRBV7-2 and TRBJ2-1; 8 bases line up with TRBD2. The germline CDR1 and CDR2 sequences are SGHTA and FQGNSA. The V and J ends lost 2 bases and 2 bases, in that order; junction bases with no gene match: 2. The CDR3 covers 15 residues. In nucleotides, the CDR3 is TGTGCCAGCAGCTTAAACGGGGGGGCCTACAATGAGCAGTTCTTC. Protein product: CASSLNGGAYNEQFF. The full variable domain, rest sourced from reference TRBV7-2 and TRBJ2-1, is GAGVSQSPSNKVTEKGKDVELRCDPISGHTALYWYRQSLGQGLEFLIYFQGNSAPDKSGLPSDRFSAERTGGSVSTLTIQRTQQEDSAVYLCASSLNGGAYNEQFFGPGTRLTVL.

This clone has a handful of counts. This sequence joins TRBV4-3 and TRBJ1-4; 9 bases align to TRBD1. In germline, CDR1 is LGHNA, CDR2 YSLEER. The length of the CDR3 is 15 residues. V lost 2 bases and J lost 4; bases outside the gene matches: 2. CDR3: CASSQQDRGNEKLFF. The CDR3, as DNA: TGCGCCAGCAGCCAACAGGACAGGGGTAATGAAAAACTGTTTTTT.

The chain joins TRBV29-1 to TRBJ2-5; 8 bases map to TRBD1. Per the germline V gene, CDR1 is SQVTM and CDR2 is ANQGSEA. After removal of 8 bases from V and 5 bases from J, the junction contained 10 bases not matched to a gene. This CDR3 contains 13 residues. The CDR3 here is CSLGQGVGETQYF. CDR3 sequence (DNA): TGCAGCTTAGGACAGGGTGTTGGGGAGACCCAGTACTTC. The full variable domain, rest sourced from reference TRBV29-1 and TRBJ2-5, is SAVISQKPSRDICQRGTSLTIQCQVDSQVTMMFWYRQQPGQSLTLIATANQGSEATYESGFVIDKFPISRPNLTFSTLTVSNMSPEDSSIYLCSLGQGVGETQYFGPGTRLLVL.

The rearrangement joins TRBV9 to TRBJ2-3; tentatively, D is TRBD1 (6 bases). The length of the CDR3 is 14 residues. In germline, CDR1 is SGDLS, CDR2 YYNGEE. Trimming stripped 3 bases from V and 8 bases from J, with 16 bases between. CDR3 in DNA: TGTGCCAGCAGCGCCTACTCACAGGGAAGTACGCAGTATTTT. Translating it yields CASSAYSQGSTQYF.

The chain couples TRBV5-1 to TRBJ2-5; no reliable D call. The CDR3 covers 14 residues. Germline CDR1 and CDR2: SGHRS and YFSETQ. The V and J ends lost 3 bases and 1 base respectively, with 10 bases between them. Here the CDR3 DNA reads TGCGCCAGCAGCTCGCCGAGCTTCCAAGAGACCCAGTACTTC. It encodes CASSSPSFQETQYF.

This rearrangement joins TRBV30 to TRBJ2-3; TRBD2 is a possible D gene (5 bases). Germline V lookup: CDR1 GTSNPN, CDR2 SVGIG (reference sequence). V gave up 5 bases and J gave up 2 bases, with 14 bases separating them. CDR3 length: 14 amino acids. The CDR3 DNA sequence: TGTGCCTGGCAAACTGGGGAGATCACAGATACGCAGTATTTT. Its protein is CAWQTGEITDTQYF.

The table lists this clone with a count of one. The chain combines TRBV9 with TRBJ2-7, with TRBD2 matching 8 bases. J gave up 2 bases and V 1 base, and 11 bases lay outside the gene matches. Germline CDR1 SGDLS, CDR2 YYNGEE. The CDR3 has 17 residues. CDR3 in amino acids: CASSVSQSGGGTYEQYF. CDR3 nucleotide sequence: TGTGCCAGCAGCGTATCCCAGTCGGGAGGGGGTACCTACGAGCAGTACTTC.

The genes are TRBV11-3 and TRBJ2-2; 8 bases align to TRBD1. The CDR3 is 15 residues long. The V segment lost 4 bases and the J segment 1 base; nucleotides outside the gene matches: 2. Germline V lookup: CDR1 SGHNT, CDR2 YENEEA. The CDR3 here is CASSWGTGNTGELFF. The CDR3 coding sequence is TGTGCCAGCAGCTGGGGGACAGGGAACACCGGGGAGCTGTTTTTT.

V and J are TRBV6-4 and TRBJ2-1, with 7 nucleotides matching TRBD1. The CDR3 is made up of 15 amino acids. V gave up 4 bases and J gave up 8 bases; unmatched junction bases: 11. Germline CDR1 is MRHNA and CDR2 is SNTAGT. CDR3 in amino acids: CASSVQGIPGDEQFF. The CDR3 DNA reads TGTGCCAGCAGTGTACAGGGGATCCCAGGTGATGAGCAGTTCTTC.

This rearrangement joins TRBV6-4 to TRBJ1-6, with a possible D match to TRBD1 (5 bases). The CDR3 has 14 residues. Germline V gives CDR1 MRHNA, CDR2 SNTAGT. V was pared by 6 bases and J by 6 bases, with 12 bases between. This CDR3 reads CASSLQAINSPLHF. The DNA for the CDR3 is TGTGCCAGCAGCTTACAGGCGATTAATTCACCCCTCCACTTT.

The chain recombines TRBV6-6 with TRBJ1-3, with 8 bases identical to TRBD1. The J segment lost 6 bases and the V segment lost 7 bases, leaving 11 bases of the junction unmatched. The germline CDR1 and CDR2 sequences are MNHNY and SVGAGI (reference sequence). This CDR3 region has 15 residues. The CDR3 DNA reads TGTGCCAGCACCAGGTCAGGACAGGGTGTAAACACCATATATTTT. The encoded protein is CASTRSGQGVNTIYF.

The V and J genes are TRBV27 and TRBJ1-5; D gene ambiguous. Trimming took 5 bases from V and 4 from J, leaving 6 bases between them. CDR3 size: 12 residues. Germline-derived CDR1 and CDR2 are MNHEY and SMNVEV (reference sequence). CDR3 bases: TGTGCCAGCAGTACCCGGAATCAGCCCCAGCATTTT. This gives the protein CASSTRNQPQHF.

The rearrangement joins TRBV6-6 to TRBJ2-7, with 10 bases matching TRBD2. The trim removed 6 bases at V and 2 bases at J, leaving 7 bases unmatched. Germline V gives CDR1 MNHNY, CDR2 SVGAGI (reference sequence). The CDR3 length is 15 residues. The CDR3 bases are TGTGCCAGCAGCCCGGGACTAGCGTTGACCTACGAGCAGTACTTC. This sequence encodes CASSPGLALTYEQYF.

V and J are TRBV7-9 and TRBJ1-6; 7 nucleotides line up with TRBD1. The CDR3 has 14 residues. V trimming: 5 bases; J trimming: 10 bases; junction bases outside the gene matches: 8. Germline V lookup: CDR1 SEHNR, CDR2 FQNEAQ (reference sequence). In DNA form, the CDR3 reads TGTGCCAGCAGCAAAGACAGGGAAGAATCACCCCTCCACTTT. It encodes CASSKDREESPLHF.

V usage is TRBV29-1 and J usage is TRBJ1-1; D uncertain. The CDR3 extends over 14 amino acids. The V and J ends lost 3 bases and 6 bases respectively, with 17 bases between them. Looked up from germline, CDR1 is SQVTM and CDR2 is ANQGSEA. CDR3 bases: TGCAGCGTTGAGGGTAGATTGTGGGCAGCTGAAGCTTTCTTT. Amino acid sequence: CSVEGRLWAAEAFF.

This clone appeared once. The chain joins TRBV6-5 to TRBJ2-5, with TRBD2 identical over 9 bases. In germline, CDR1 is MNHEY, CDR2 SVGAGI. J gave up 5 bases and V 4 bases, and 8 bases lay outside the gene matches. The CDR3 is 15 residues long. CDR3 nucleotides: TGTGCCAGCAGTTTCGTTAGCGGGAGTTCGGAGACCCAGTACTTC. It is translated as CASSFVSGSSETQYF.

This clone has just one count. This sequence joins TRBV25-1 and TRBJ2-5, with D unresolved. Germline CDR1 reads MGHDK; CDR2 reads SYGVNS. The CDR3 contains 14 residues. Deletions cut 3 bases from V and 4 bases from J, with 12 bases between. CDR3 nucleotides: TGTGCCAGCAGTGAGATACGGAGAACAGAGACCCAGTACTTC. Its translation is CASSEIRRTETQYF.

This rearrangement joins TRBV2 to TRBJ2-3, with 9 bases lining up with TRBD2. The CDR3 loop spans 16 amino acids. From germline, CDR1 is SNHLY and CDR2 FYNNEI. Trimming cost V 3 bases and J 6 bases; bases outside gene matches: 10. The CDR3 DNA sequence: TGTGCCAGCAGTGATGAGATGGCGGGAGGGCCGGATACGCAGTATTTT. It is translated as CASSDEMAGGPDTQYF.

V usage is TRBV5-5 and J usage is TRBJ1-1; maybe TRBD1 (6 bases). Germline CDR1 is SGHKS and CDR2 is YYEKEE (reference sequence). Trimming shortened V by 3 bases and J by 2 bases, and 11 bases separated the two germline ends. The length of the CDR3 is 14 residues. This CDR3 reads CASSWGHSNTEAFF. The CDR3 DNA reads TGTGCCAGCAGCTGGGGACATTCAAACACTGAAGCTTTCTTT.

A single count supports this clone. The rearrangement links TRBV4-1 to TRBJ2-2, with 7 bases lining up with TRBD2. Trimming cost V 0 bases and J 4 bases; bases outside gene matches: 5. Germline V gene lookup returns CDR1 MGHRA and CDR2 YSYEKL. This CDR3 contains 16 residues. The CDR3 DNA reads as TGCGCCAGCAGCCAAGATCGGGGGGATGGCACCGGGGAGCTGTTTTTT. This codes for CASSQDRGDGTGELFF.

This chain connects TRBV7-9 to TRBJ2-4, with TRBD1 matching over 7 bases. V gave up 1 base and J gave up 10 bases; unmatched junction bases: 10. Looked up from germline, CDR1 is SEHNR and CDR2 is FQNEAQ (reference sequence). The CDR3 consists of 15 residues. This CDR3 is CASSLDRGPTGIQYF. The CDR3, as DNA: TGTGCCAGCAGCTTAGACAGGGGACCCACGGGGATTCAGTACTTC.

This chain links TRBV27 with TRBJ2-4; tentatively, D is TRBD2 (6 bases). The CDR3 runs 14 residues. The germline V gene has CDR1 MNHEY and CDR2 SMNVEV (reference sequence). V gave up 3 bases and J gave up 6 bases, with 12 bases separating them. In DNA form, the CDR3 reads TGTGCCAGCAGTTTGCGGGACTCCTTAAACATTCAGTACTTC. Translating gives CASSLRDSLNIQYF.

The gene calls are TRBV7-2 and TRBJ2-1; D ambiguous. The germline gives CDR1 SGHTA, CDR2 FQGNSA. The CDR3 consists of 15 residues. V was shortened by 1 base and J by 5 bases, with 12 bases between the two germline ends. The CDR3 is CASSLVGADHNEQFF. The CDR3 nucleotides are TGTGCCAGCAGCTTAGTGGGCGCAGACCACAATGAGCAGTTCTTC.

V usage is TRBV30 and J usage is TRBJ1-4; a weak D match, TRBD1 (5 bases). V lost 2 bases and J 1 base, leaving 5 bases between the germline ends. CDR1 and CDR2 from the germline V gene are GTSNPN and SVGIG (reference sequence). This CDR3 has 13 residues. The CDR3 protein is CAWSRGTNEKLFF. DNA of the CDR3: TGTGCCTGGAGTAGGGGAACTAATGAAAAACTGTTTTTT.

This clone was found a few times. This chain links TRBV5-6 with TRBJ1-1; 7 bases agree with TRBD1. J gave up 1 base and V 4 bases, and 7 bases lay outside the gene matches. CDR1 is SGHDT, CDR2 YYEEEE, per germline. The CDR3 is 15 amino acids. The CDR3 region is CASSPGQPPNTEAFF. In DNA, the CDR3 is TGTGCCAGCAGCCCGGGACAGCCCCCGAACACTGAAGCTTTCTTT. The whole variable domain, filled in from reference TRBV5-6 and TRBJ1-1, reads DAGVTQSPTHLIKTRGQQVTLRCSPKSGHDTVSWYQQALGQGPQFIFQYYEEEERQRGNFPDRFSGHQFPNYSSELNVNALLLGDSALYLCASSPGQPPNTEAFFGQGTRLTVV.

The chain has TRBV30 and TRBJ1-1; D is uncertain. Germline lookup yields CDR1 GTSNPN and CDR2 SVGIG (reference sequence). The ends were cut back, 2 bases at V and 6 bases at J, with 13 bases in the middle. This CDR3 has 13 residues. CDR3 residues: CAWSPGRAAEAFF. CDR3 DNA sequence: TGTGCCTGGAGTCCGGGGAGGGCCGCTGAAGCTTTCTTT.